The 26 T cell receptor beta chains below all came from one sample that was sequenced in a study of T cell changes during pregnancy in multiple sclerosis (dated by TCRdb to the late 2010s). The library relied on the immunoSEQ multiplex PCR assay. TCRdb limited this immuneACCESS table to in-frame rearrangements with V and J called. A share of clones is missing; checked studies link under half to unresolved V genes, and the rest is unexplained. This sample holds approximately 40,000 clones; about 92% were observed only once. The ten largest account for around 8% of the sample. This specimen was CD8+ T cells from peripheral blood mononuclear cells, taken in the third trimester of pregnancy. These receptors originate from a female donor with multiple sclerosis, enrolled in a pregnancy study.

The J gene is TRBJ2-7, the V gene TRBV11-2; 11 bases are shared with TRBD1. The CDR3 totals 14 residues. Germline loops: CDR1 SGHAT, CDR2 FQNNGV. Trimming cost V 5 bases and J 6 bases; bases outside gene matches: 6. The CDR3 sequence: CASSTGTGGFEQYF. The DNA for the CDR3 is TGTGCCAGCAGCACCGGGACAGGGGGGTTCGAGCAGTACTTC.

The chain employs TRBV11-2 and TRBJ1-1; D unresolved. Germline CDR1 reads SGHAT; CDR2 reads FQNNGV. V lost 2 bases and J 2 bases, leaving 12 bases between the germline ends. CDR3 length: 15 amino acids. Here the CDR3 DNA reads TGTGCCAGCAGCTTATTTATGGAGGCAAACACTGAAGCTTTCTTT. Residues: CASSLFMEANTEAFF.

The CDR3 nucleotides are TGTGCCAGCAGCTCTTCTAATGGACAAGTCACCGGGGAGCTGTTTTTT. Protein: CASSSSNGQVTGELFF. The chain links TRBV7-9 to TRBJ2-2, with D tentatively TRBD1 (5 bases). The germline V and J ends were trimmed by 4 bases and 4 bases, with 16 bases remaining between them. This CDR3 comprises 16 residues. Germline V gives CDR1 SEHNR, CDR2 FQNEAQ (reference sequence).

The V gene is TRBV28, the J gene TRBJ2-1, with D perhaps TRBD1 (6 bases). Trimming removed 3 bases from V and 9 bases from J, with 18 bases in between. The CDR3 spans 15 residues. Germline values: CDR1 MDHEN, CDR2 SYDVKM. As DNA, the CDR3 is TGTGCCAGCAGTTTCCCCGAAGGGGGAAGTGGTGAGCAGTTCTTC. Translating it yields CASSFPEGGSGEQFF.

This sequence joins TRBV5-4 and TRBJ1-1; a weak D match, TRBD1 (6 bases). CDR3 length: 14 amino acids. Between the trimmed V and J ends, which lost 2 bases and 3 bases, there was a span of 11 bases. The V gene's germline CDR1 is SGHNT and CDR2 YYREEE (reference sequence). As DNA, the CDR3 is TGTGCCAGCAGCTTACAGGGTTTCGACACTGAAGCTTTCTTT. It yields the protein CASSLQGFDTEAFF.

The CDR3 here is CASEGQGAFNEQFF. DNA of the CDR3: TGTGCCAGCGAAGGACAGGGGGCTTTCAATGAGCAGTTCTTC. This chain links TRBV6-1 with TRBJ2-1; 11 bases are a match to TRBD1. Germline V gene sequence: CDR1 MNHNS, CDR2 SASEGT. This CDR3 is built from 14 residues. Unmatched junction bases numbered 6, after V lost 8 bases and J lost 6 bases.

The chain is built from TRBV7-9 and TRBJ1-4; 8 bases match TRBD1. This CDR3 spans 14 amino acids. V was pared by 5 bases and J by 4 bases, with 3 bases of the junction left unmatched. CDR1 and CDR2 (germline): SEHNR, FQNEAQ (reference sequence). Here the CDR3 DNA reads TGTGCCAGCAGCCTGGGACAGGTTAATGAAAAACTGTTTTTT. This translates into CASSLGQVNEKLFF.

The CDR3 sequence is CASHPGFGDGYTF. The DNA for the CDR3 is TGTGCCAGTCACCCGGGGTTCGGAGATGGCTACACCTTC. J is TRBJ1-2 and V is TRBV19; D unresolved. The V end was cut by 8 bases, the J end by 6 bases, with 16 bases between. Per germline, CDR1 LNHDA and CDR2 SQIVND (reference sequence). This CDR3 has 13 amino acids.

This clone was found once. V is TRBV6-5 and J is TRBJ1-5, with a weak D call TRBD1 (6 bases). The CDR3 is 13 amino acids. Trimming shortened V by 6 bases and J by 4 bases, and 10 bases separated the two germline ends. The V gene's germline CDR1 is MNHEY and CDR2 SVGAGI. The CDR3 protein is CASSRQANQPQHF. CDR3 nucleotides: TGTGCCAGCAGCCGACAGGCGAATCAGCCCCAGCATTTT.

Remarks on this clone: The junction shows a germline mismatch at one end, possibly a read error. The chain joins TRBV2 to TRBJ1-6; 7 bases line up with TRBD1. This CDR3 has 15 residues. From germline, CDR1 is SNHLY and CDR2 FYNNEI. The CDR3 is CASTEGGTDNSPLHF. The CDR3 DNA reads as TGTGCCAGCACTGAAGGGGGGACAGATAATTCACCCCTCCACTTT. The entire variable domain, with the rest obtained from reference TRBV2 and TRBJ1-6, is as follows: EPEVTQTPSHQVTQMGQEVILRCVPISNHLYFYWYRQILGQKVEFLVSFYNNEISEKSEIFDDQFSVERPDGSNFTLKIRSTKLEDSAMYFCASTEGGTDNSPLHFGNGTRLTVT.

DNA of the CDR3: TGTGCCAGCAGTGAACAGGGAATGAGTGAAAAACTGTTTTTT. This encodes CASSEQGMSEKLFF. The V call is TRBV25-1, the J call TRBJ1-4, with D perhaps matching TRBD1 (5 bases). The CDR3 contains 14 residues. V shed 2 bases and J shed 7 bases, with 11 bases lying between them. Germline lookup yields CDR1 MGHDK and CDR2 SYGVNS. The full variable domain, its missing parts supplied by reference TRBV25-1 and TRBJ1-4, is EADIYQTPRYLVIGTGKKITLECSQTMGHDKMYWYQQDPGMELHLIHYSYGVNSTEKGDLSSESTVSRIRTEHFPLTLESARPSHTSQYLCASSEQGMSEKLFFGSGTQLSVL.

This clone has just one count. The chain recombines TRBV9 with TRBJ1-1; TRBD1 matches 12 bases. Looked up from germline, CDR1 is SGDLS and CDR2 is YYNGEE. The CDR3 has 18 amino acids. V gave up 5 bases and J gave up 0 bases; unmatched junction bases: 11. Here the CDR3 reads CASSQRPGTGGMNTEAFF. CDR3 bases: TGTGCCAGCAGTCAAAGGCCAGGGACAGGGGGCATGAACACTGAAGCTTTCTTT.

V is TRBV16 and J is TRBJ2-7; unclear D gene. This CDR3 is built from 14 residues. Germline V lookup: CDR1 KGHSY, CDR2 FQNENV. V was pared by 0 bases and J by 2 bases, with 8 bases between. The CDR3 DNA follows: TGTGCCAGCAGCCAATCCTGGTCGGCCTACGAGCAGTACTTC. It is translated as CASSQSWSAYEQYF.

This chain joins TRBV5-1 and TRBJ1-1; D might be TRBD1 (6 bases). Germline CDR1 and CDR2: SGHRS and YFSETQ. Trimming stripped 0 bases from V and 4 bases from J, with 16 bases between. This CDR3 is 16 amino acids long. CDR3 loop: CASSLAGGLGSTEAFF. The CDR3 DNA sequence: TGCGCCAGCAGCTTGGCCGGGGGGCTGGGGAGCACTGAAGCTTTCTTT.

The chain carries TRBV19 and TRBJ1-6; 8 bases align to TRBD1. This CDR3 is 13 amino acids long. CDR1 is LNHDA and CDR2 is SQIVND in the germline V gene (reference sequence). Trimming cost V 6 bases and J 9 bases; bases outside gene matches: 4. The CDR3 region has the DNA TGTGCCAGTAGGGGACAGGAATCTTCACCCCTCCACTTT. Amino acid sequence: CASRGQESSPLHF.

This chain joins TRBV19 and TRBJ1-3; D uncertain. Germline CDR1 LNHDA, CDR2 SQIVND (reference sequence). V was trimmed by 9 bases and J by 0 bases, leaving 18 bases between them. The CDR3 contains 16 residues. This CDR3 reads CASTQRSLSSGNTIYF. The CDR3 DNA reads TGTGCCAGCACACAGAGATCATTGAGCTCTGGAAACACCATATATTTT.

With respect to this clone: In the same sample, other DNA sequences code for this CDR3. The chain joins TRBV19 to TRBJ1-5; D unresolved. The CDR3 runs 14 residues. Trimming removed 2 bases at V and 0 bases at J, with 5 bases between. Looked up from germline, CDR1 is LNHDA and CDR2 is SQIVND (reference sequence). The CDR3 coding sequence is TGTGCCAGTAGTATACGGGATAGCAATCAGCCCCAGCATTTT. The encoded protein is CASSIRDSNQPQHF.

V is TRBV4-1 and J is TRBJ2-1, with 9 positions matching TRBD2. The germline gives CDR1 MGHRA, CDR2 YSYEKL. This CDR3 comprises 17 residues. V lost 4 bases to trimming and J lost 3 bases; unmatched junction nucleotides: 10. Written as DNA, the CDR3 is TGCGCCAGCAGCCCGGGGTGGGAGCGGGGGGACTACAATGAGCAGTTCTTC. As protein: CASSPGWERGDYNEQFF.

This chain joins TRBV7-8 and TRBJ2-7; 10 positions match TRBD2. Trimming removed 7 bases from V and 2 bases from J; junction bases left unmatched: 5. This CDR3 is 14 amino acids long. Germline values: CDR1 SGHVS, CDR2 FQNEAQ. CDR3 amino acids: CASTPSGGAYEQYF. In DNA, the CDR3 is TGTGCCAGCACCCCTAGCGGGGGAGCCTACGAGCAGTACTTC.

The chain uses TRBV5-1 and TRBJ2-3, with TRBD2 identical over 9 bases. Per the germline V gene, CDR1 is SGHRS and CDR2 is YFSETQ. Trimming cost V 4 bases and J 3 bases; bases outside gene matches: 6. The CDR3 length is 15 residues. The CDR3 DNA reads as TGCGCCAGCAGCCCGGGTGCGGGGGGGACAGATACGCAGTATTTT. Translated: CASSPGAGGTDTQYF.

This clone is medium-sized within its sample. This chain links TRBV29-1 with TRBJ2-7, with D perhaps matching TRBD1 (6 bases). V shed 7 bases and J shed 3 bases, with 16 bases lying between them. Germline CDR1 reads SQVTM; CDR2 reads ANQGSEA. This CDR3 is 13 amino acids long. The CDR3 loop reads CSAGAGEFYEQYF. Here the CDR3 DNA reads TGCAGCGCCGGAGCAGGGGAATTCTACGAGCAGTACTTC.

The chain recombines TRBV6-1 with TRBJ2-7, with D possibly being TRBD1 (6 bases). Trimming stripped 4 bases from V and 2 bases from J, with 12 bases between. From germline, CDR1 is MNHNS and CDR2 SASEGT. This CDR3 contains 14 residues. The CDR3 bases are TGTGCCAGCAGTGCTTACGGACAGACCTACGAGCAGTACTTC. It encodes CASSAYGQTYEQYF.

The J gene is TRBJ2-5, the V gene TRBV5-5; perhaps TRBD1 as D (5 bases). CDR3 length: 13 amino acids. Trimming stripped 4 bases from V and 1 base from J, with 8 bases between. Per the germline V gene, CDR1 is SGHKS and CDR2 is YYEKEE (reference sequence). The CDR3 DNA follows: TGTGCCAGCAGCCCGGACATCCAAGAGACCCAGTACTTC. Its protein product is CASSPDIQETQYF.

The J gene is TRBJ2-1, the V gene TRBV2; the D gene is possibly TRBD2 (6 bases). Germline V gene lookup returns CDR1 SNHLY and CDR2 FYNNEI. Trimming removed 11 bases from V and 0 bases from J, with 17 bases in between. The CDR3 runs to 15 residues. CDR3 sequence: CAGGSRESSYNEQFF. The DNA for the CDR3 is TGTGCCGGGGGGTCGAGAGAGAGCTCCTACAATGAGCAGTTCTTC.

This sequence joins TRBV2 and TRBJ2-1; D gene uncertain. Germline CDR1 is SNHLY and CDR2 is FYNNEI. The V gene lost 7 bases and the J gene lost 9 bases, with 16 bases spanning the gap. The CDR3 length is 13 residues. The CDR3 reads CASKPGGNLEQFF. The CDR3 coding sequence is TGTGCCAGCAAACCCGGTGGTAACCTTGAGCAGTTCTTC.

V is TRBV5-8 and J is TRBJ1-5; 8 positions agree with TRBD1. The CDR3 has 17 amino acids. Trimming took 0 bases from V and 4 from J; bases not matched to a gene: 9. Germline CDR1 is SGHTS and CDR2 is YDEGEE. The chain's CDR3 is CASSLAFGQGGNQPQHF. DNA of the CDR3: TGTGCCAGCAGCTTGGCCTTCGGACAGGGAGGAAATCAGCCCCAGCATTTT. Using reference TRBV5-8 and TRBJ1-5 for the parts outside the CDR3, the full variable domain is EAGVTQSPTHLIKTRGQQATLRCSPISGHTSVYWYQQALGLGLQFLLWYDEGEERNRGNFPPRFSGRQFPNYSSELNVNALELEDSALYLCASSLAFGQGGNQPQHFGDGTRLSIL.